A selection of T cell receptor beta chains follows, all from one sample in a study of regulatory T cells in long-lasting Graves disease. Using its own MiXCR run on the multiplex PCR reads, TCRdb lists one record per CDR3 protein. The repertoire holds a few hundred thousand distinct CDR3 sequences, with approximately 23% as singletons. The sample in question was peripheral blood mononuclear cells (PBMCs), obtained when the disease was refractory, from a patient treated with antithyroid drugs. These receptor sequences come from a woman aged 40 to 50 with Graves disease. The CDR3 runs from the conserved cysteine through the conserved F or W. A D gene is named only where the DNA matches it firmly. Expanded clones are given a class, and other clones once, few, many or no size at all.

j_call d_call v_call clone_size cdr3_aa cdr3_nt
TRBJ1-2 - TRBV19 many CASSIRDTLDGYTF TGTGCCAGTAGTATCCGGGACACCCTCGATGGCTACACCTTC
TRBJ1-5 - TRBV28 - CASSPSKGGLWDQPQHF TGTGCCAGCAGTCCCTCCAAGGGAGGGCTTTGGGATCAGCCCCAGCATTTT
TRBJ2-5 - TRBV11-2 many CASSLVFRETQYF TGTGCCAGCAGCTTAGTGTTTCGAGAGACCCAGTACTTC
TRBJ2-7 TRBD2 TRBV12-3/TRBV12-4 few CASSLLAGDGEQYF TGTGCCAGCAGTCTCCTAGCGGGAGACGGCGAGCAGTACTTC
TRBJ2-4 TRBD2 TRBV27 few CASWTSGRAGRNIQYF TGTGCCAGCTGGACTAGCGGGAGGGCGGGGCGGAACATTCAGTACTTC
TRBJ2-1 - TRBV28 - CASSLRSAYNEQFF TGTGCCAGCAGCCTAAGGAGTGCCTACAATGAGCAGTTCTTC
TRBJ2-6 - TRBV11-2 - CASSLGMYLGISGANVLTF TGTGCCAGCAGCTTAGGAATGTATCTCGGGATCTCTGGGGCCAACGTCCTGACTTTC
TRBJ2-3 TRBD1 TRBV7-9 - CASSLGRLGTGPDTQYF TGTGCCAGCAGCTTAGGAAGGTTGGGGACAGGCCCAGATACGCAGTATTTT
TRBJ1-5 TRBD1 TRBV2 - CASSGDRLNQPQHF TGTGCCAGCAGTGGGGACAGGCTCAATCAGCCCCAGCATTTT
TRBJ2-7 TRBD2 TRBV28 - CASSQAASGSIYEQYF TGTGCCAGCAGCCAAGCCGCTAGCGGGAGTATCTACGAGCAGTACTTC
TRBJ2-7 - TRBV28 many CASSLYGSGYEQYF TGTGCCAGCAGTTTATATGGAAGTGGCTACGAGCAGTACTTC
TRBJ2-1 TRBD2 TRBV28 - CASSDPGLGSNEQFF TGTGCCAGCAGTGATCCGGGACTAGGGAGCAATGAGCAGTTCTTC
TRBJ2-2 - TRBV12-3/TRBV12-4 few CASSNTNTGELFF TGTGCCAGCAGCAACACGAACACCGGGGAGCTGTTTTTT
TRBJ1-5 TRBD1 TRBV6-1 once CASSGTGVDQPQHF TGTGCCAGCAGTGGAACAGGGGTAGATCAGCCCCAGCATTTT
TRBJ1-1 - TRBV19 - CASRNPLGLTEAFF TGTGCCAGTAGGAACCCCCTGGGACTAACTGAAGCTTTCTTT
TRBJ1-4 TRBD1 TRBV19 - CASSLSAPGQGDEKLFF TGTGCCAGTAGTCTTAGCGCCCCGGGACAGGGTGACGAAAAACTGTTTTTT
TRBJ1-1 - TRBV20-1 many CSARGSSGAESLEAFF TGCAGTGCTAGAGGATCAAGCGGAGCCGAAAGCCTTGAAGCTTTCTTT
TRBJ2-5 - TRBV2 many CASSEDASQETQYF TGTGCCAGCAGTGAAGATGCCTCCCAAGAGACCCAGTACTTC
TRBJ2-6 TRBD1 TRBV28 few CASSPSGTGDSGANVLTF TGTGCCAGCAGTCCGTCGGGGACAGGGGACTCTGGGGCCAACGTCCTGACTTTC
TRBJ2-5 - TRBV20-1 many CSAAGETQYF TGCAGTGCAGCAGGAGAGACCCAGTACTTC